A selection of T cell receptor beta chains follows, all from one sample in a study of neurological immune-mediated disorders. TCRdb re-called the 5' RACE reads with MiXCR, one entry per CDR3 protein. Of 50,000 to 70,000 distinct CDR3 sequences listed, roughly 3.2% are singletons. The sample was PBMCs. These TCRs come from a man between 40 and 49 years old with multiple sclerosis. Each CDR3 is given with its conserved first and last residue. A D gene is named only where the DNA matches it firmly. Size tells how often a clone was seen (once, few, many) or the class of an expanded clone, and some rows leave it out.

D,size,V,J,CDR3,DNA
TRBD2,many,TRBV20-1,TRBJ2-1,CSAKESSGSYNEQFF,TGCAGTGCCAAAGAATCTAGCGGGAGCTACAATGAGCAGTTCTTC
NA,many,TRBV7-2,TRBJ1-2,CASSPDGNYGYTF,TGTGCCAGCAGCCCCGACGGGAACTATGGCTACACCTTC
TRBD1,many,TRBV2,TRBJ1-5,CASSSDREDQPQHF,TGTGCCAGCAGTTCAGACAGGGAGGATCAGCCCCAGCATTTT
TRBD1,many,TRBV6-5,TRBJ1-5,CASRGQGGSQPQHF,TGTGCCAGCAGAGGACAGGGTGGCAGTCAGCCCCAGCATTTT
NA,many,TRBV27,TRBJ1-6,CASSYGDSPLHF,TGTGCCAGCAGTTACGGGGATTCACCCCTCCACTTT
NA,many,TRBV6-5,TRBJ2-3,CASSYSDLTDTQYF,TGTGCCAGCAGTTACTCGGACCTCACAGATACGCAGTATTTT
NA,many,TRBV12-3/TRBV12-4,TRBJ2-1,CASSFGTPSYEQFF,TGTGCCAGCAGTTTCGGGACTCCTTCTTATGAGCAGTTCTTC
TRBD1,many,TRBV5-1,TRBJ2-1,CASSPWTGNEQFF,TGCGCCAGCAGCCCCTGGACAGGCAATGAGCAGTTCTTC
NA,many,TRBV12-3/TRBV12-4,TRBJ2-5,CASSLVSGGQETQYF,TGTGCCAGCAGTTTAGTTTCAGGAGGCCAAGAGACCCAGTACTTC
NA,many,TRBV5-1,TRBJ2-1,CASSGGDLTHEQFF,TGCGCCAGCAGCGGAGGGGACTTAACCCATGAGCAGTTCTTC
NA,many,TRBV20-1,TRBJ1-1,CSAKGQSNTEAFF,TGCAGTGCAAAAGGACAGTCGAACACTGAAGCTTTCTTT
NA,few,TRBV7-9,TRBJ1-1,CASTSGDPEAFF,TGTGCCAGCACCTCGGGGGACCCTGAAGCTTTCTTT
NA,many,TRBV4-1,TRBJ2-2,CASSLPRGQGGTGELFF,TGCGCCAGCAGCCTCCCCCGTGGGCAAGGGGGCACCGGGGAGCTGTTTTTT
TRBD2,many,TRBV5-1,TRBJ2-6,CASSAGEVGANVLTF,TGCGCCAGCAGCGCGGGAGAGGTTGGGGCCAACGTCCTGACTTTC
TRBD1,many,TRBV19,TRBJ1-6,CASTPWTGDREWNSPLHF,TGTGCCAGCACCCCTTGGACAGGGGATCGGGAATGGAATTCACCCCTCCACTTT
NA,many,TRBV5-1,TRBJ2-7,CASSLRSATAASYEQYF,TGCGCCAGCAGCTTGAGGTCGGCAACGGCAGCATCCTACGAGCAGTACTTC
TRBD1,many,TRBV5-1,TRBJ2-7,CASSQSLGTGYSYEQYF,TGCGCCAGCAGCCAATCCCTTGGGACAGGCTACTCCTACGAGCAGTACTTC
NA,many,TRBV7-9,TRBJ1-2,CASSLDGYGYTF,TGTGCCAGCAGCTTAGACGGCTATGGCTACACCTTC
NA,many,TRBV20-1,TRBJ2-2,CSAREKGARTGELFF,TGCAGTGCTAGAGAAAAGGGCGCGCGGACCGGGGAGCTGTTTTTT
NA,many,TRBV2,TRBJ2-5,CASSVFGPQETQYF,TGTGCCAGCAGTGTGTTCGGGCCCCAAGAGACCCAGTACTTC
TRBD2,many,TRBV24-1,TRBJ2-3,CATSDNLAGNTDTQYF,TGTGCCACCAGTGACAATCTAGCGGGAAACACAGATACGCAGTATTTT
NA,many,TRBV3-1,TRBJ1-2,CASSQTGTANYGYTF,TGTGCCAGCAGCCAAACCGGGACGGCAAACTATGGCTACACCTTC
TRBD1,many,TRBV10-3,TRBJ2-7,CAISEAGTGSEQYF,TGTGCCATCAGTGAGGCCGGGACAGGCTCCGAGCAGTACTTC
TRBD1,many,TRBV6-6,TRBJ2-2,CASSLGQGAVGELFF,TGTGCCAGCAGCCTTGGACAGGGGGCCGTCGGGGAGCTGTTTTTT
NA,NA,TRBV20-1,TRBJ1-5,CSASGSGKTQNF,TGCAGTGCCTCAGGGTCGGGTAAGACCCAGAATTTT
TRBD1,many,TRBV5-1,TRBJ1-1,CASSPEPGGNTEAFF,TGCGCCAGCAGCCCCGAGCCAGGGGGGAACACTGAAGCTTTCTTT
NA,many,TRBV5-4,TRBJ1-1,CASSYSLDVGNTEAFF,TGTGCCAGCAGCTACTCACTGGACGTTGGGAACACTGAAGCTTTCTTT
NA,many,TRBV20-1,TRBJ2-1,CSARSRIYNEQFF,TGCAGTGCTAGAAGTCGGATTTACAATGAGCAGTTCTTC
TRBD2,many,TRBV5-1,TRBJ2-1,CASKGLADWGSYNEQFF,TGCGCCAGCAAGGGACTAGCGGATTGGGGCTCCTACAATGAGCAGTTCTTC
NA,few,TRBV5-6,TRBJ1-6,CASSLGRGNSPLHF,TGTGCCAGCAGCTTGGGCCGGGGAAATTCACCCCTCCACTTT
NA,many,TRBV27,TRBJ2-7,CASSYAGSSSYEQYF,TGTGCCAGCAGTTATGCCGGGAGCAGCTCCTACGAGCAGTACTTC
NA,few,TRBV7-9,TRBJ1-5,CASSLGGQPQNF,TGTGCCAGCAGCTTAGGGGGGCAGCCCCAGAATTTT
TRBD1,many,TRBV28,TRBJ2-7,CASSSGTGIYEQYF,TGTGCCAGCAGTTCCGGGACAGGGATTTACGAGCAGTACTTC
TRBD2,many,TRBV4-2,TRBJ2-7,CASSQDGGAGMYEQYF,TGTGCCAGCAGCCAAGATGGAGGAGCGGGAATGTACGAGCAGTACTTC
TRBD2,many,TRBV5-1,TRBJ2-3,CASSTGGGPGTDTQYF,TGCGCCAGCTCCACTGGGGGGGGACCCGGCACAGATACGCAGTATTTT
NA,many,TRBV10-3,TRBJ1-1,CASRLNTEAFF,TGTGCCAGCAGGCTGAACACTGAAGCTTTCTTT
NA,many,TRBV15,TRBJ1-1,CATSNMLGNTEAFF,TGTGCCACCTCCAATATGCTCGGGAACACTGAAGCTTTCTTT
TRBD1,many,TRBV5-1,TRBJ1-2,CASSRDTSGQGSHGYTF,TGCGCCAGCAGCCGAGATACCAGTGGACAGGGGTCTCATGGCTACACCTTC
NA,many,TRBV3-1,TRBJ1-6,CASSGGTRSPLHF,TGTGCCAGCAGCGGGGGGACTAGGTCACCCCTCCACTTT
NA,many,TRBV25-1,TRBJ1-1,CASIPPGSSPEAFF,TGTGCCAGCATCCCGCCGGGCTCTTCCCCTGAAGCTTTCTTT
NA,many,TRBV7-9,TRBJ2-5,CASSLGLSQETQYF,TGTGCCAGCAGCTTAGGCTTATCCCAAGAGACCCAGTACTTC
NA,many,TRBV20-1,TRBJ2-5,CSARTAQETQYF,TGCAGTGCTCGGACAGCTCAAGAGACCCAGTACTTC
NA,many,TRBV6-5,TRBJ1-2,CASSYRSGTPTLNYGYTF,TGTGCCAGCAGTTACAGATCCGGGACACCCACTCTCAACTATGGCTACACCTTC
NA,many,TRBV5-1,TRBJ2-1,CASSLEGLTNNEQFF,TGCGCCAGCAGCTTGGAGGGGCTGACTAACAATGAGCAGTTCTTC
TRBD1,many,TRBV6-5,TRBJ1-3,CASSPRQGLSGNTIYF,TGTGCCAGCAGTCCCCGACAGGGTCTTTCTGGAAACACCATATATTTT
NA,many,TRBV9,TRBJ2-2,CASSYVGGRTGELFF,TGTGCCAGCAGCTATGTGGGGGGTAGAACCGGGGAGCTGTTTTTT
TRBD2,many,TRBV3-1,TRBJ2-7,CASSSSGRTYEQYF,TGTGCCAGCAGTTCTAGCGGGAGGACCTACGAGCAGTACTTC
NA,many,TRBV20-1,TRBJ2-3,CSVGGGVAADTQYF,TGCAGTGTGGGGGGGGGCGTGGCGGCAGATACGCAGTATTTT
TRBD1,many,TRBV3-1,TRBJ1-3,CASSRAGTTGAGNTIYF,TGTGCCAGCAGTCGAGCAGGAACGACAGGGGCCGGAAACACCATATATTTT
NA,many,TRBV12-3/TRBV12-4,TRBJ2-3,CASSLGGRGLDTQYF,TGTGCCAGCAGTTTAGGAGGGCGGGGGCTGGATACGCAGTATTTT
NA,many,TRBV4-2,TRBJ1-5,CASSQDEGNQPQHF,TGTGCCAGCAGCCAAGATGAAGGCAATCAGCCCCAGCATTTT